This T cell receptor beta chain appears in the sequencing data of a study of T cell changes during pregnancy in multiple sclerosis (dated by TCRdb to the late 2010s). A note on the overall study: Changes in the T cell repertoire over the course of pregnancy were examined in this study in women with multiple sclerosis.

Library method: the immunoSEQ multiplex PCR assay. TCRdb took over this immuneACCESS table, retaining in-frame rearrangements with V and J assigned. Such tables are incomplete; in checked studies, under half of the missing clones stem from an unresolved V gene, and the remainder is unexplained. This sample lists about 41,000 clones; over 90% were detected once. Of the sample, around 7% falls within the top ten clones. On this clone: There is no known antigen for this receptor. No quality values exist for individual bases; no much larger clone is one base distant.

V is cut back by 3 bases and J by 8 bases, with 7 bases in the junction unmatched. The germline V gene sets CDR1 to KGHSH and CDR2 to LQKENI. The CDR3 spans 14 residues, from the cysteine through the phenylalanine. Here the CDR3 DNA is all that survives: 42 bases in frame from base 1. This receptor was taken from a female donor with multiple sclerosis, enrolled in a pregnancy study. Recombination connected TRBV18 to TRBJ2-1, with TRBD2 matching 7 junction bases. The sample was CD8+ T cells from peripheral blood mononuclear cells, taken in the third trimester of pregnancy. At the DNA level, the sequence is TGTGCCAGCTCACCCCGGACTAGAGGTGATGAGCAGTTCTTC. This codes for CASSPRTRGDEQFF.